The clone carrying this T cell receptor beta chain showed up just a few times. Its antigen remains unknown. Unique molecular identifiers were incorporated when the TCRbeta library was constructed. Each CDR3 protein is one row after TCRdb ran MiXCR on the PCR reads. The sample lists 450,000 to 550,000 distinct CDR3 sequences, roughly 11% seen once, with 14% in the top ten. Germline CDR1 SGHRS, CDR2 YFSETQ. CDR3 length equals 13 residues. V was shortened by 4 bases and J by 14 bases, with 21 bases between the two germline ends. The data were taken from a study of T-cell reconstitution after alpha-beta-depleted transplantation in children. Points from the study as a whole: After transplant, at about two months, alpha-beta T cells were reportedly derived from several hundred expanded graft clones. A year post-transplant, T-cell counts and diversity derived mostly from newly produced T cells.

This sequence was found in a female patient aged 2-10 years who had a stem cell transplant for aplastic anemia, so the T cells may come from the graft donor. The V and J genes are TRBV5-1 and TRBJ2-5; D gene ambiguous. The material sequenced was PBMCs, mostly from graft donor cells, taken 180 days after TCRalphabeta/CD19-depleted stem cell transplant. CDR3 amino acids: CASSPLNSPTVYF. CDR3 sequence (DNA): TGCGCCAGCAGCCCTCTAAACTCCCCTACCGTATACTTC.